This T cell receptor beta chain was sequenced for a study of blood T cell repertoires in COVID-19. Study context: Sites in the United States, Italy and Spain provided acute and convalescent COVID-19 samples. Sources were T cells, B-cell-depleted T cells, or PBMCs; the material itself was cDNA or gDNA.

Under the authors' procedure: Amplified reference gene primers provided the basis for estimating nucleated cell counts. Sequencing used immunoSEQ multiplex PCR; TCRdb keeps in-frame clones, though not all of them. D and trimming were read from the DNA, whereas the V and J calls and clone size are those reported in that table. The profile covers about half a million clones, with around 85% appearing a single time and 3% to 4% taken by the ten largest. Sequencing input: peripheral blood. This receptor was obtained from a human donor in a cohort sampled during active COVID-19.

The CDR3 region is CASSYSRASNEKLFF. The CDR3 DNA reads as TGTGCCAGCAGTTACTCCAGGGCCTCTAATGAAAAACTGTTTTTT. V usage is TRBV6-5 and J usage is TRBJ1-4; D perhaps matches TRBD1 (5 bases). The ends were cut back, 0 bases at V and 3 bases at J, with 8 bases in the middle. CDR1 and CDR2 (germline): MNHEY, SVGAGI. This CDR3 has 15 residues.